The present T cell receptor beta chain was sequenced within a study of blood T cell repertoires in COVID-19. Two negative PCRs, clearance, or symptom resolution had been documented for recovered Cohort 3 donors. Sequenced by immunoSEQ multiplex PCR; TCRdb stores in-frame clones only, minus some. The data contain about 200,000 clones, more than 65% of them seen just once; the ten biggest clones take up less than 8.5%. This CDR3 spans 15 amino acids. The ends were cut back, 5 bases at V and 10 bases at J, with 18 bases in the middle. Germline V gene data show CDR1 as SGHTA and CDR2 as FQGNSA. This clone showed up just a few times.

The specimen sequenced was PBMCs or T cells enriched from blood (not recorded which). The chain uses TRBV7-2 and TRBJ1-6; no firm D call. This TCR was recovered from a man aged 40-49 years who had recovered from COVID-19. This CDR3 reads CASSPPGGSQSPLHF. In nucleotides, the CDR3 is TGTGCCAGCAGCCCCCCTGGCGGGTCTCAATCACCCCTCCACTTT.